The 23 T cell receptor beta chains listed next were all sequenced from one sample in a study of blood T cell repertoires in COVID-19. Generated by immunoSEQ multiplex PCR, the TCRdb table keeps only in-frame clones and is missing some. Of about 39,000 clones in the sample, 65% to 90% were seen once. The sequenced sample was peripheral blood. Every receptor here comes from a human donor in a cohort sampled during active COVID-19.

The chain employs TRBV7-8 and TRBJ2-2; D is unclear. Trimming shortened V by 0 bases and J by 8 bases, and 7 bases separated the two germline ends. The CDR3 length is 13 residues. Germline lookup yields CDR1 SGHVS and CDR2 FQNEAQ. In DNA form, the CDR3 reads TGTGCCAGCAGCTTAGCGCCCCGGGGGGAGCTGTTTTTT. This translates into CASSLAPRGELFF.

This rearrangement joins TRBV6-2 or TRBV6-3 to TRBJ1-1; D gene ambiguous. The V gene's germline CDR1 is MNHEY and CDR2 SVGEGT. The CDR3 has 15 residues. V was pared by 3 bases and J by 7 bases, with 18 bases between. CDR3 sequence: CASSYRGTVGLEAFF. CDR3 sequence (DNA): TGTGCCAGCAGTTATCGGGGAACAGTGGGCCTTGAAGCTTTCTTT.

V is TRBV28 and J is TRBJ2-5; D gene ambiguous. CDR1 and CDR2 from the germline V gene are MDHEN and SYDVKM. V shed 1 base and J shed 7 bases, with 10 bases lying between them. The CDR3 sequence is 13 residues long. CDR3 nucleotides: TGTGCCAGCAGTTTATCCTTGCCCGGGACCCAGTACTTC. It yields the protein CASSLSLPGTQYF. The whole variable domain, remainder taken from reference TRBV28 and TRBJ2-5, is DVKVTQSSRYLVKRTGEKVFLECVQDMDHENMFWYRQDPGLGLRLIYFSYDVKMKEKGDIPEGYSVSREKKERFSLILESASTNQTSMYLCASSLSLPGTQYFGPGTRLLVL.

The chain joins TRBV19 to TRBJ2-1, with 8 bases that match TRBD2. This CDR3 is 16 amino acids long. V shed 3 bases, J shed 0 bases, and the junction held 4 bases outside the gene matches. CDR1 is LNHDA, CDR2 SQIVND, per germline (reference sequence). DNA for the CDR3: TGTGCCAGTAGTATTAGGAGCGGGAGCTCCTACAATGAGCAGTTCTTC. This codes for CASSIRSGSSYNEQFF.

The chain uses TRBV5-1 and TRBJ2-7, with TRBD1 matching over 11 bases. The junction had 3 bases not matched to a gene; V was cut back by 4 bases and J by 0 bases. The CDR3 spans 15 residues. Germline V CDR1 and CDR2: SGHRS, YFSETQ. CDR3 loop: CASSRDRGSSYEQYF. CDR3 coding DNA: TGCGCCAGCAGCCGGGACAGGGGGAGCTCCTACGAGCAGTACTTC. The complete variable domain, with remaining parts taken from reference TRBV5-1 and TRBJ2-7, reads KAGVTQTPRYLIKTRGQQVTLSCSPISGHRSVSWYQQTPGQGLQFLFEYFSETQRNKGNFPGRFSGRQFSNSRSEMNVSTLELGDSALYLCASSRDRGSSYEQYFGPGTRLTVT.

This clone was counted a few times. This sequence joins TRBV2 and TRBJ1-6; 10 bases agree with TRBD1. There are 16 residues in the CDR3. Trimming at V came to 6 bases and at J to 5 bases, leaving 7 bases not matched to a gene. Germline V gene lookup returns CDR1 SNHLY and CDR2 FYNNEI. The CDR3 here is CASSHGQGVDNSPLHF. DNA of the CDR3: TGTGCCAGCAGCCACGGACAGGGGGTGGATAATTCACCCCTCCACTTT.

J is TRBJ2-1 and V is TRBV30, with 13 positions matching TRBD2. This CDR3 spans 14 amino acids. From germline, CDR1 is GTSNPN and CDR2 SVGIG (reference sequence). The ends lost 3 bases at V and 7 bases at J; junction bases unmatched: 3. CDR3 coding DNA: TGTGCCTGGAGCCAGGGACTAGCGGGGAATGAGCAGTTCTTC. Protein sequence: CAWSQGLAGNEQFF.

The chain carries TRBV6-5 and TRBJ1-2; no clear D. The CDR3 runs to 13 residues. CDR1 MNHEY and CDR2 SVGAGI come from the germline V gene. The ends were cut back, 4 bases at V and 2 bases at J, with 8 bases in the middle. CDR3 nucleotides: TGTGCCAGCAGTTCAGCGGCAAACTATGGCTACACCTTC. Translation: CASSSAANYGYTF.

The rearrangement links TRBV19 to TRBJ2-2; the match to TRBD2 covers 9 bases. CDR3 length: 15 residues. Per the germline V gene, CDR1 is LNHDA and CDR2 is SQIVND (reference sequence). The V and J ends lost 3 bases and 4 bases, in that order; junction bases with no gene match: 3. The CDR3 here is CASSIGAGGTGELFF. CDR3 DNA sequence: TGTGCCAGTAGTATCGGAGCGGGGGGCACCGGGGAGCTGTTTTTT.

J is TRBJ2-5 and V is TRBV7-2; 7 bases agree with TRBD2. With 5 bases clipped from V and 1 base from J, the junction kept 4 bases outside the gene matches. This CDR3 comprises 14 residues. Germline lookup yields CDR1 SGHTA and CDR2 FQGNSA. The chain's CDR3 is CASSPPGGQETQYF. In DNA, the CDR3 is TGTGCCAGCAGCCCCCCGGGGGGCCAAGAGACCCAGTACTTC.

This chain links TRBV5-4 with TRBJ2-3; D ambiguous. The CDR3 spans 13 residues. Germline V gene lookup returns CDR1 SGHNT and CDR2 YYREEE (reference sequence). Trimming stripped 10 bases from V and 0 bases from J, with 12 bases between. This CDR3 is CASNGPSTDTQYF. The CDR3 coding sequence is TGTGCCTCAAATGGGCCTAGCACAGATACGCAGTATTTT.

This clone was seen just once. The V gene is TRBV5-1, the J gene TRBJ1-2; D is perhaps TRBD1 (5 bases). The V gene's germline CDR1 is SGHRS and CDR2 YFSETQ. The CDR3 contains 15 residues. The ends were cut back, 0 bases at V and 4 bases at J, with 13 bases in the middle. The CDR3 DNA reads as TGCGCCAGCAGCTTGGAGCCGGGGGAACTCTATGGCTACACCTTC. This codes for CASSLEPGELYGYTF.

In its sample, this clone was seen a few times. This rearrangement joins TRBV7-6 to TRBJ2-1; a weak D match, TRBD2 (7 bases). The CDR3 is 16 residues long. V lost 3 bases, J lost 6 bases, and 18 bases lay in between. CDR1 and CDR2 (germline): SGHVS, FNYEAQ. The CDR3 region is CASSFVAGGGVNEQFF. In DNA, the CDR3 is TGTGCCAGCAGCTTCGTAGCCGGAGGGGGGGTCAATGAGCAGTTCTTC. Drawing the rest from reference TRBV7-6 and TRBJ2-1, the complete variable domain is GAGVSQSPRYKVTKRGQDVALRCDPISGHVSLYWYRQALGQGPEFLTYFNYEAQQDKSGLPNDRFSAERPEGSISTLTIQRTEQRDSAMYRCASSFVAGGGVNEQFFGPGTRLTVL.

The chain has TRBV3-1 (or the pseudogene TRBV3-2) and TRBJ1-1, with 9 positions matching TRBD1. The V and J ends lost 10 bases and 2 bases, in that order; junction bases with no gene match: 2. Per the germline V gene, CDR1 is LGHDT and CDR2 is YNNKEL (reference sequence). The CDR3 sequence is 12 residues long. CDR3 protein: CATTGGNTEAFF. DNA of the CDR3: TGTGCCACCACAGGGGGCAACACTGAAGCTTTCTTT.

This clone was found a few times. V usage is TRBV29-1 and J usage is TRBJ2-2; 8 bases line up with TRBD1. Germline lookup yields CDR1 SQVTM and CDR2 ANQGSEA. The J segment lost 1 base and the V segment lost 6 bases, leaving 7 bases of the junction unmatched. The CDR3 runs 15 residues. The CDR3 region is CSVRTGLGNTGELFF. In DNA form, the CDR3 reads TGCAGCGTCCGGACAGGGCTTGGGAACACCGGGGAGCTGTTTTTT.

The rearrangement links TRBV2 to TRBJ1-3; D gene uncertain. Germline V gene sequence: CDR1 SNHLY, CDR2 FYNNEI. The V end lost 7 bases, the J end lost 0 bases, and 7 bases lay between the germline ends. The CDR3 runs 13 residues. Written as DNA, the CDR3 is TGTGCCAGCAACCGGGTCTCTGGAAACACCATATATTTT. It is translated as CASNRVSGNTIYF. Variable domain in full (rest from reference TRBV2 and TRBJ1-3): EPEVTQTPSHQVTQMGQEVILRCVPISNHLYFYWYRQILGQKVEFLVSFYNNEISEKSEIFDDQFSVERPDGSNFTLKIRSTKLEDSAMYFCASNRVSGNTIYFGEGSWLTVV.

The chain combines TRBV14 with TRBJ2-1; 11 bases map to TRBD2. CDR3 size: 17 residues. V trimming: 5 bases; J trimming: 6 bases; junction bases outside the gene matches: 12. CDR1 is SGHDN and CDR2 is FVKESK in the germline V gene. CDR3 in amino acids: CASSSGGSGRVTNEQFF. The CDR3, as DNA: TGTGCCAGCAGCTCCGGGGGTAGCGGGAGGGTTACCAATGAGCAGTTCTTC.

The chain couples TRBV19 to TRBJ1-1; weak D call: TRBD1 (5 bases). V dropped 3 bases and J dropped 1 base, with 12 bases sitting between them. The CDR3 totals 15 residues. The germline V gene encodes CDR1 LNHDA and CDR2 SQIVND (reference sequence). The CDR3 spells CASSMGRVGNTEAFF. The CDR3 nucleotides read TGTGCCAGTAGTATGGGCAGGGTGGGGAACACTGAAGCTTTCTTT.

This clone appeared once. The genes are TRBV7-3 and TRBJ2-3, with 7 nucleotides matching TRBD1. The junction had 11 bases not matched to a gene; V was cut back by 5 bases and J by 3 bases. The length of the CDR3 is 16 residues. The germline CDR1 and CDR2 sequences are SGHTA and FQGTGA. This chain's CDR3 is CASSPRDRGNTDTQYF. CDR3 bases: TGTGCCAGCAGCCCTCGGGACAGAGGGAATACAGATACGCAGTATTTT.

The rearrangement joins TRBV28 to TRBJ2-5, with D tentatively TRBD2 (6 bases). Germline V gives CDR1 MDHEN, CDR2 SYDVKM. V was pared by 5 bases and J by 5 bases, with 15 bases between. CDR3 length: 14 amino acids. CDR3 sequence reads: CASSPGPAGETQYF. In DNA, the CDR3 is TGTGCCAGCAGTCCCGGGCCAGCGGGCGAGACCCAGTACTTC.

V and J are TRBV7-6 and TRBJ1-2; D might be TRBD1 (6 bases). The V gene's germline CDR1 is SGHVS and CDR2 FNYEAQ. Trimming took off 5 bases at V and 2 bases at J, with 9 bases between the two ends. This CDR3 contains 13 residues. The CDR3 nucleotides are TGTGCCAGCAGCCGGGACACCAACTATGGCTACACCTTC. Amino acids: CASSRDTNYGYTF.

V and J are TRBV7-2 and TRBJ2-1; no firm D call. V dropped 4 bases and J dropped 0 bases, with 10 bases sitting between them. The germline gives CDR1 SGHTA, CDR2 FQGNSA. This CDR3 comprises 15 residues. The CDR3 region has the DNA TGTGCCAGCAGCTCCTACTCAAGCTCCTACAATGAGCAGTTCTTC. Residues: CASSSYSSSYNEQFF.

This clone was recorded once. V and J are TRBV7-6 and TRBJ2-7, with 8 bases identical to TRBD1. The germline CDR1 and CDR2 sequences are SGHVS and FNYEAQ. The trim removed 5 bases at V and 2 bases at J, leaving 11 bases unmatched. The CDR3 runs to 16 residues. This CDR3 reads CASSRNPTGETYEQYF. CDR3 DNA sequence: TGTGCCAGCAGCCGAAACCCGACAGGGGAAACCTACGAGCAGTACTTC.